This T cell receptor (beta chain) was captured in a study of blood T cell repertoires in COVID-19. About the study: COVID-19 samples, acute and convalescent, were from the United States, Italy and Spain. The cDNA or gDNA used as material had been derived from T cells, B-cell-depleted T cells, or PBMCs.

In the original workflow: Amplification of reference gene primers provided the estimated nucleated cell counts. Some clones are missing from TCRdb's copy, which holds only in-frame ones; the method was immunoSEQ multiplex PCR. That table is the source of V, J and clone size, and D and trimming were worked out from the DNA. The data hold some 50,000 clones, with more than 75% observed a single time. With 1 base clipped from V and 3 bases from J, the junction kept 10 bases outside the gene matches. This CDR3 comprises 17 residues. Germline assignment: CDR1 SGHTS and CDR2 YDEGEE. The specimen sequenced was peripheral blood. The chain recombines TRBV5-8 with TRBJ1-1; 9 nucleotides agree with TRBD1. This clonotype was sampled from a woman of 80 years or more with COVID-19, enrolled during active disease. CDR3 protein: CASSLKDRGLLYTEAFF. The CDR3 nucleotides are TGTGCCAGCAGCTTGAAGGACAGGGGCTTATTGTACACTGAAGCTTTCTTT.